This TCR beta chain appears in the sequencing data of a study of a mutant IDH1 vaccine in newly diagnosed glioma. The study, taken as a whole, reports: Researchers report vaccine-induced immune responses in less than 95% of patients.

The CDR3 is 15 amino acids. The germline V gene encodes CDR1 SGHTA and CDR2 FQGNSA. Trimming cost V 1 base and J 0 bases; bases outside gene matches: 1. In regard to this clone: Its antigen remains unknown.

Generated by immunoSEQ multiplex PCR, the TCRdb table keeps only in-frame clones and is missing some. This table holds about 38,000 clones, roughly 92% found once. Time point given: baseline, week 1 (first vaccination visit). The treatment was: pre-vaccination baseline after standard-of-care therapy. The TCR sequence derives from a man aged 18-30 years with glioma. The sample was PBMCs, taken from a glioma patient treated with radiotherapy, temozolomide or both. This rearrangement joins TRBV7-2 to TRBJ1-1; TRBD1 matches at 8 bases. The CDR3 bases are TGTGCCAGCAGCTTAGGACAGGGGATGAACACTGAAGCTTTCTTT. It codes for CASSLGQGMNTEAFF.